One and the same sample provided the 25 T cell receptor beta chains below, sequenced in a study of blood T cells in healthy people across ages. A second roughly 6 to 11 cycle PCR used barcoded and J-beta primers. TCRdb ran MiXCR on the 5' RACE reads and lists one entry per CDR3 protein. Of approximately 1.5 million distinct CDR3 sequences in the sample, roughly 32% are singletons; the top ten hold about 11%. The sequenced material came from blood. Receptors originate from a woman aged 25 to 39 in good health.

The rearrangement links TRBV20-1 to TRBJ2-3; D gene unclear. In germline, CDR1 is DFQATT, CDR2 SNEGSKA (reference sequence). The ends were cut back, 1 base at V and 0 bases at J, with 14 bases in the middle. This CDR3 region has 16 residues. The CDR3 DNA sequence: TGCAGTGCTAGAGTGGCAGAGCGTCCTAGCACAGATACGCAGTATTTT. As protein: CSARVAERPSTDTQYF.

This rearrangement joins TRBV6-1 to TRBJ2-6; D is uncertain. Germline-derived CDR1 and CDR2 are MNHNS and SASEGT. Trimming shortened V by 2 bases and J by 0 bases, and 14 bases separated the two germline ends. CDR3 length equals 18 residues. The CDR3 DNA follows: TGTGCCAGCAGTGAAAGAGTGGCAGCGAGCTCTGGGGCCAACGTCCTGACTTTC. Its protein product is CASSERVAASSGANVLTF.

The chain employs TRBV6-5 and TRBJ1-5; possibly TRBD1 for D (5 bases). Trimming took off 5 bases at V and 2 bases at J, with 13 bases between the two ends. Germline CDR1 is MNHEY and CDR2 is SVGAGI. The CDR3 consists of 15 residues. CDR3 in DNA: TGTGCCAGCAGTGCAGGGATGTATGGCAATCAGCCCCAGCATTTT. Translating gives CASSAGMYGNQPQHF.

The chain combines TRBV11-2 with TRBJ2-7; TRBD2 matches at 7 bases. Trimming took 6 bases from V and 8 from J; bases not matched to a gene: 10. The CDR3 has 13 amino acids. Germline V lookup: CDR1 SGHAT, CDR2 FQNNGV. The CDR3 DNA reads TGTGCCAGCAGTTTTTTGACTAGCCCGCAGCAGTACTTC. This sequence encodes CASSFLTSPQQYF.

CDR3 nucleotides: TGTGCCAGCAGCGAAACTAGCGGGGGGGTAGGAGATACGCAGTATTTT. Protein: CASSETSGGVGDTQYF. This chain links TRBV3-1 with TRBJ2-3; 13 nucleotides line up with TRBD2. The CDR3 extends over 16 amino acids. With 5 bases clipped from V and 5 bases from J, the junction kept 7 bases outside the gene matches. CDR1 and CDR2 (germline): LGHDT, YNNKEL (reference sequence).

The rearrangement uses TRBV20-1 and TRBJ2-3; TRBD1 or TRBD2 may be the D gene (6 bases each). From germline, CDR1 is DFQATT and CDR2 SNEGSKA (reference sequence). The CDR3 sequence is 15 residues long. The V end lost 4 bases, the J end lost 0 bases, and 14 bases lay between the germline ends. The CDR3 is CSAKGGSSSTDTQYF. The DNA of the CDR3 is TGCAGTGCTAAAGGGGGGTCCTCTAGCACAGATACGCAGTATTTT.

This clonotype was seen only a few times. The gene calls are TRBV27 and TRBJ1-5; D unresolved. The germline gives CDR1 MNHEY, CDR2 SMNVEV (reference sequence). The ends were cut back, 5 bases at V and 10 bases at J, with 18 bases in the middle. The length of the CDR3 is 14 residues. CDR3 in amino acids: CASSTAVAAKPQHF. The CDR3 region has the DNA TGTGCCAGCAGTACAGCTGTGGCCGCTAAACCCCAGCATTTT.

This clonotype was counted at least ten times. The gene calls are TRBV29-1 and TRBJ2-5; 7 bases line up with TRBD1. CDR1 is SQVTM and CDR2 is ANQGSEA in the germline V gene. The ends lost 2 bases at V and 5 bases at J; junction bases unmatched: 8. The CDR3 totals 14 residues. The DNA for the CDR3 is TGCAGCGTTGAACGGCAGGGGGTCCGCGAGACCCAGTACTTC. It encodes CSVERQGVRETQYF.

This clonotype was detected only a few times. The chain has TRBV7-8 and TRBJ2-1; TRBD2 agrees at 12 bases. Germline V gene data show CDR1 as SGHVS and CDR2 as FQNEAQ. Losses at the gene ends were 1 base for V and 5 bases for J; bases not matched to a gene: 6. The CDR3 runs to 17 residues. The CDR3 sequence: CASSLVLAGGPHNEQFF. In DNA form, the CDR3 reads TGTGCCAGCAGCTTAGTCCTAGCGGGGGGGCCCCACAATGAGCAGTTCTTC.

The rearrangement uses TRBV20-1 and TRBJ1-2, with 8 bases matching TRBD1. Germline CDR1 is DFQATT and CDR2 is SNEGSKA (reference sequence). This CDR3 has 14 amino acids. Here the CDR3 DNA reads TGCAGCAGAACATCCACAGGGGGAAACTATGGCTACACCTTC. This gives the protein CSRTSTGGNYGYTF.

V and J are TRBV2 and TRBJ2-3; 11 nucleotides agree with TRBD2. The CDR3 covers 16 residues. The germline gives CDR1 SNHLY, CDR2 FYNNEI. Germline trimming cut 6 bases from V and 1 base from J; bases unmatched to any gene: 6. CDR3 loop: CASSGLAGLGTDTQYF. DNA of the CDR3: TGTGCCAGCAGCGGACTAGCGGGCCTGGGCACAGATACGCAGTATTTT.

This clonotype was seen more than once but under ten times. This chain connects TRBV10-3 to TRBJ2-5; 9 bases are a match to TRBD2. Germline V lookup: CDR1 ENHRY, CDR2 SYGVKD. Trimming cost V 0 bases and J 3 bases; bases outside gene matches: 5. There are 16 residues in the CDR3. The CDR3: CAISESSGRRKETQYF. For the CDR3, the DNA is TGTGCCATCAGTGAGTCGAGCGGGAGGAGGAAAGAGACCCAGTACTTC.

This clonotype appeared once. The chain employs TRBV3-1 and TRBJ1-4; D gene unclear. There are 20 residues in the CDR3. From germline, CDR1 is LGHDT and CDR2 YNNKEL (reference sequence). The germline V and J ends were trimmed by 5 bases and 5 bases, with 30 bases remaining between them. The CDR3 DNA is TGTGCCAGCAGCGGTCGAGAAATAATGCAACGATGGCAAACAAATGAAAAACTGTTTTTT. This gives the protein CASSGREIMQRWQTNEKLFF.

About this clonotype itself: Relative to the germline gene, one junction end is altered; a read error may explain this. The gene calls are TRBV14 and TRBJ2-7; TRBD1 matches 9 bases. In germline, CDR1 is SGHDN, CDR2 FVKESK. This CDR3 contains 15 residues. The CDR3 DNA is TGTGTCAGCAGCGACCGGGACAGGGATATGTACGAGCAGTACTTC. Translating gives CVSSDRDRDMYEQYF.

The J gene is TRBJ1-2, the V gene TRBV20-1, with TRBD1 matching 12 bases. Unmatched junction bases numbered 4, after V lost 4 bases and J lost 7 bases. The CDR3 length is 13 residues. Germline assignment: CDR1 DFQATT and CDR2 SNEGSKA (reference sequence). The CDR3 bases are TGCAGTGCTATGGGACAGGGGGCTGGTGGCTACACCTTC. Translated, it gives CSAMGQGAGGYTF.

Ten or more counts support this clonotype. The gene calls are TRBV10-3 and TRBJ2-7; D not certain. Trimming took off 0 bases at V and 3 bases at J, with 6 bases between the two ends. The CDR3 has 13 residues. Germline V gene data show CDR1 as ENHRY and CDR2 as SYGVKD. The CDR3 here is CAISESTLYEQYF. Here the CDR3 DNA reads TGTGCCATCAGTGAGTCGACACTCTACGAGCAGTACTTC.

The V gene is TRBV6-5, the J gene TRBJ2-3; 9 nucleotides line up with TRBD2. V gave up 6 bases and J gave up 2 bases; unmatched junction bases: 9. This CDR3 region has 16 residues. Germline V gene data show CDR1 as MNHEY and CDR2 as SVGAGI. CDR3 nucleotides: TGTGCCAGCAGGACATCACTAGCGGGTCTCACAGATACGCAGTATTTT. Protein: CASRTSLAGLTDTQYF.

This clonotype was counted many times. V is TRBV4-2 and J is TRBJ2-3; D may be TRBD2 (6 bases). The germline V gene has CDR1 LGHNA and CDR2 YNFKEQ. V lost 0 bases to trimming and J lost 5 bases, with 18 bases between them. The CDR3 sequence is 17 residues long. The CDR3 loop reads CASSQDGGRPSGDTQYF. The CDR3, as DNA: TGTGCCAGCAGCCAAGACGGGGGACGTCCAAGTGGAGATACGCAGTATTTT.

The chain joins TRBV20-1 to TRBJ1-1, with a weak D call TRBD1 (6 bases). CDR3 size: 15 residues. Trimming removed 3 bases from V and 0 bases from J, with 14 bases in between. Germline V CDR1 and CDR2: DFQATT, SNEGSKA (reference sequence). The CDR3 DNA is TGCAGTGCTAGCGGACAGTTACGAATGAACACTGAAGCTTTCTTT. Translating it yields CSASGQLRMNTEAFF.

In this sample, this clonotype turned up many times. This chain links TRBV20-1 with TRBJ2-7, with D possibly matching TRBD2 (6 bases). The CDR3 runs to 13 residues. Trimming left V 5 bases short and J 1 base short, with 12 bases between. Germline assignment: CDR1 DFQATT and CDR2 SNEGSKA (reference sequence). The CDR3 sequence: CSAAWGDSYEQYF. CDR3 DNA sequence: TGCAGTGCTGCGTGGGGGGATTCCTACGAGCAGTACTTC.

This clonotype was counted between two and nine times. This sequence joins TRBV12-3 or TRBV12-4 and TRBJ1-1; D may be TRBD1 (5 bases). This CDR3 is built from 12 residues. Trimming took 5 bases from V and 5 from J, leaving 9 bases between them. DNA for the CDR3: TGTGCCAGCAGTCGAGGGGAAACTGAAGCTTTCTTT. Protein: CASSRGETEAFF.

The chain joins TRBV5-1 to TRBJ1-4; maybe TRBD1 (6 bases). Looked up from germline, CDR1 is SGHRS and CDR2 is YFSETQ. The CDR3 is 15 residues long. V was cut by 2 bases and J by 0 bases, with 8 bases left in between. CDR3 nucleotide sequence: TGCGCCAGCAGCTTTGGACAGCCAACTAATGAAAAACTGTTTTTT. Protein: CASSFGQPTNEKLFF.

The chain combines TRBV6-1 with TRBJ2-7; D perhaps matches TRBD1 (5 bases). With 3 bases removed from V and 6 bases from J, the gap between germline ends came to 18 bases. The CDR3 consists of 15 residues. The germline gives CDR1 MNHNS, CDR2 SASEGT. For the CDR3, the DNA is TGTGCCAGCAGTGATTCTGGGGCCTCTCGGGTCGAGCAGTACTTC. It specifies CASSDSGASRVEQYF.

The sample holds a few counts of this clonotype. The rearrangement joins TRBV4-1 to TRBJ2-5, with TRBD2 matching over 8 bases. CDR3 size: 18 residues. V gave up 4 bases and J gave up 9 bases; unmatched junction bases: 22. CDR1 and CDR2 (germline): MGHRA, YSYEKL. CDR3 nucleotide sequence: TGCGCCAGCAGCCCAAATCCCTCGCGGGGGGCCCTTATGGTGGCCCAGTACTTC. Translation: CASSPNPSRGALMVAQYF.

About this clonotype itself: At one end, the junction sequence differs from germline, possibly due to a read error. The gene calls are TRBV3-1 and TRBJ2-2; D is tentatively TRBD1 or TRBD2 (5 bases each). This CDR3 contains 13 residues. CDR1 is LGHDT, CDR2 YNNKEL, per germline (reference sequence). The CDR3 here is CASSRGNTRELFF. The CDR3 region has the DNA TGTGCCAGCAGCCGGGGGAACACCAGGGAGCTGTTTTTT.